The rows below give T cell receptor beta chains drawn from one sample of a study of T cells in tuberculosis. Clones were sequenced by immunoSEQ multiplex PCR, and TCRdb holds only the in-frame ones, with some missing. The data contain about 41,000 clones, approximately 95% of them singletons. Sample: PBMCs. The source of these receptors is a donor between 10 and 35 years old with latent tuberculosis or without tuberculosis infection. CDR3s include the opening cysteine and the closing phenylalanine or tryptophan. D genes are given only for firm matches. Size is stated for part of the rows, as once, few or many counts, or as a class when the clone is expanded.

D	V	J	size	DNA	CDR3
TRBD1	TRBV7-9	TRBJ1-1	NA	TGTGCCAGCAGCACTAGCCAGGGGGCCGGTGAAGCTTTCTTT	CASSTSQGAGEAFF
NA	TRBV4-3	TRBJ1-2	NA	TGCGCCAGCAGCCACCCAGGGTTCGGTGGCTACACCTTC	CASSHPGFGGYTF
NA	TRBV7-9	TRBJ1-5	NA	TGTGCCAGCAGCTTAGGCGATCAGCCCCAGCATTTT	CASSLGDQPQHF
TRBD1	TRBV6-1	TRBJ1-2	NA	TGTGCCAGCAGTGTGACGGGACAGTCGGAGGGTGGCTACACCTTC	CASSVTGQSEGGYTF
TRBD2	TRBV27	TRBJ2-2	NA	TGTGCCAGCAGGACACCGGGACTAGCGGGGGGCGTGGGCACCGGGGAGCTGTTTTTT	CASRTPGLAGGVGTGELFF
NA	TRBV27	TRBJ2-7	once	TGTGCCAGCAGTTTAGTCTGGAGCTACGAGCAGTACTTC	CASSLVWSYEQYF
NA	TRBV5-1	TRBJ2-5	NA	TGCGCCAGCGGCCCCGTGGGGCCTACCTTGGGAGAGACCCAGTACTTC	CASGPVGPTLGETQYF
NA	TRBV7-9	TRBJ2-7	NA	TGTGCCAGCAGCTCGCCTCGGGGCCGGGGGACGGGCGAGCAGTACTTC	CASSSPRGRGTGEQYF
NA	TRBV5-1	TRBJ2-1	NA	TGCGCCAGCTGGACACCTCCCAATGAGCAGTTCTTC	CASWTPPNEQFF
NA	TRBV15	TRBJ1-2	NA	TGTGCCACCAGCAGTGGGGCGACAGCCCTTTATGGCTACACCTTC	CATSSGATALYGYTF
TRBD2	TRBV2	TRBJ2-3	NA	TGTGCCAGCGCGGGTTGGACTAGCGGGGGATATACTAGCACAGATACGCAGTATTTT	CASAGWTSGGYTSTDTQYF
NA	TRBV30	TRBJ2-5	NA	TGTGCCTTAAGCAGGAGCGGAGGGCCCCAAGAGACCCAGTACTTC	CALSRSGGPQETQYF
NA	TRBV6-1	TRBJ2-2	NA	TGTGCCGTAAGGAAAGGGGGAGATAACACCGGGGAGCTGTTTTTT	CAVRKGGDNTGELFF
NA	TRBV9	TRBJ1-6	NA	TGTGCCAGCAGCGTAGGTCCGAGCTCCTATAATTCACCCCTCCACTTT	CASSVGPSSYNSPLHF
TRBD1	TRBV4-2	TRBJ1-5	NA	TGTGCCAGCAGCCAAGAGGGAGGGCAGGGGGCCTCTCAGCCCCAGCATTTT	CASSQEGGQGASQPQHF
NA	TRBV21-1	TRBJ1-5	NA	TGTGCCAGCAGCAAAGCGCACAGGCTCAATCAGCCCCAGCATTTT	CASSKAHRLNQPQHF
TRBD1	TRBV19	TRBJ1-2	NA	TGTGCCAGTAGTATCCGGGACAGCAGCTATGGCTACACCTTC	CASSIRDSSYGYTF
NA	TRBV7-2	TRBJ1-1	NA	TGTGCCAGCAGCTGGGCGGGCACTGAAGCTTTCTTT	CASSWAGTEAFF
NA	TRBV25-1	TRBJ1-6	NA	TGTGCCAGCAGGGAGGAAGGGTCCTATAATTCACCCCTCCACTTT	CASREEGSYNSPLHF
NA	TRBV28	TRBJ2-7	NA	TGTGCCAGCAGTCTTACTAACTACGAGCAGTACTTC	CASSLTNYEQYF